The following is a TCR beta chain sequence with its context. The antigen is unknown. Assay: immunoSEQ multiplex PCR; the TCRdb copy retains only in-frame clones and omits some. Of around 24,000 clones in the sample, about three fifths were seen once. CDR1 is SGHTA and CDR2 is FQGNSA in the germline V gene. With 5 bases removed from V and 2 bases from J, the gap between germline ends came to 6 bases. CDR3 size: 12 residues. The sample comes from a study of tumor-infiltrating lymphocytes in localized non-small cell lung cancer. About the research overall: Patients included smokers and never-smokers with various histologies, some sampled after neoadjuvant chemotherapy.

Findings and caveats of the study: Available tissue quantity limited TCR sequencing to a patient subset.

The sequenced sample was lung tumor tissue. The sequence derives from a human donor with non-small cell lung cancer. V gene TRBV7-2 combines with J gene TRBJ1-2; D gene ambiguous. The CDR3 DNA reads TGTGCCAGCAGCGCCATAAACTATGGCTACACCTTC. Protein product: CASSAINYGYTF.